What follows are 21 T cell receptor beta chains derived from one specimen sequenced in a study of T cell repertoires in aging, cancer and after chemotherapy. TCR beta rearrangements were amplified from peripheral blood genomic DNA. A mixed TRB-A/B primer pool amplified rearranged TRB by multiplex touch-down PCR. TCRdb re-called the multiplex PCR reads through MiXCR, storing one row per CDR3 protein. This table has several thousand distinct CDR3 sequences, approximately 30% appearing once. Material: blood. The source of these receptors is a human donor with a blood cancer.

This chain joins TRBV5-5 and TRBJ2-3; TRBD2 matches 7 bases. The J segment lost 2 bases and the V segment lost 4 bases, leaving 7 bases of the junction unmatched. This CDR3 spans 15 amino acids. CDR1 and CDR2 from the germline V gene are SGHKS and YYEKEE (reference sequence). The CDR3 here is CASSQAGIITDTQYF. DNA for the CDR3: TGTGCCAGCAGCCAAGCGGGGATAATCACAGATACGCAGTATTTT.

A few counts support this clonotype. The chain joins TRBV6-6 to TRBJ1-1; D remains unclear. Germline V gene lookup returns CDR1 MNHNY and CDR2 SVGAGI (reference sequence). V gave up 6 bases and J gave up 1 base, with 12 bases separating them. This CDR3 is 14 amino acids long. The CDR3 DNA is TGTGCCAGCAGGATGGAGGGCGGGAACACTGAAGCTTTCTTT. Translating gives CASRMEGGNTEAFF.

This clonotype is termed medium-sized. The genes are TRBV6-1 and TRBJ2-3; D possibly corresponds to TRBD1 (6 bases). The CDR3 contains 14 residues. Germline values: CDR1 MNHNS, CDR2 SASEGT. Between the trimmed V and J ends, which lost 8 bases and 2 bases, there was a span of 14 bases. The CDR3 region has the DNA TGTGCCAGCGGAGAGACAGGAGACACAGATACGCAGTATTTT. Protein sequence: CASGETGDTDTQYF.

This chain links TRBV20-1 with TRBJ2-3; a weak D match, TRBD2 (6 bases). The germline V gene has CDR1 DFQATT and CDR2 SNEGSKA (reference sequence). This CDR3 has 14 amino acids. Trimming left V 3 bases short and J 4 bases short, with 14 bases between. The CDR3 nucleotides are TGCAGTGCTAGCGGTTCTGGCGGGGCAGATACGCAGTATTTT. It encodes CSASGSGGADTQYF.

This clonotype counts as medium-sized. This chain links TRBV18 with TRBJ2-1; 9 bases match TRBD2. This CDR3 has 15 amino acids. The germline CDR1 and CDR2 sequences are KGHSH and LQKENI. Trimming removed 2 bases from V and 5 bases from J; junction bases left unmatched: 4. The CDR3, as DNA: TGTGCCAGCTCACCAACCGCGGGGGGGGACAATGAGCAGTTCTTC. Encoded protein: CASSPTAGGDNEQFF. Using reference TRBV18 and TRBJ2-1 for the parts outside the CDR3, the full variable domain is NAGVMQNPRHLVRRRGQEARLRCSPMKGHSHVYWYRQLPEEGLKFMVYLQKENIIDESGMPKERFSAEFPKEGPSILRIQQVVRGDSAAYFCASSPTAGGDNEQFFGPGTRLTVL.

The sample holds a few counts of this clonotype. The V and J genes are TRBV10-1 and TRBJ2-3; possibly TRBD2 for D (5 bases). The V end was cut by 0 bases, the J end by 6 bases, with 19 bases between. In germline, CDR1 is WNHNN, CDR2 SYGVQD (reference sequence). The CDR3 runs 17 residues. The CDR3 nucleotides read TGCGCCAGCAGTGAGTCGAAGGCTCGAGCACGAGGGGATACGCAGTATTTT. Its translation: CASSESKARARGDTQYF.

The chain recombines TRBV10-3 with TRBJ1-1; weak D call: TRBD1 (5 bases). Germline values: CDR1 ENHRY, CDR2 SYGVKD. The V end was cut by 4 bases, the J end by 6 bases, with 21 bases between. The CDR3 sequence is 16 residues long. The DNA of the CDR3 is TGTGCCATCAGTGTTACGGGGACGCACTCTCGCCCTGAAGCTTTCTTT. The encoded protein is CAISVTGTHSRPEAFF.

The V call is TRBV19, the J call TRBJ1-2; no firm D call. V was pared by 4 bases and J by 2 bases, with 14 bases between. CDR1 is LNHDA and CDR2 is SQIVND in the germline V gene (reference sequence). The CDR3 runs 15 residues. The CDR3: CASSTEATGNYGYTF. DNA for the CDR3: TGTGCCAGTAGTACCGAGGCGACGGGAAACTATGGCTACACCTTC.

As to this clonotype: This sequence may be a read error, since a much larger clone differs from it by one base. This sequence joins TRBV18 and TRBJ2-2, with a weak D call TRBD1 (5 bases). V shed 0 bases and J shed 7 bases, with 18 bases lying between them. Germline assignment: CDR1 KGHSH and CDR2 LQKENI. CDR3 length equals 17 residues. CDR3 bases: TGTGCCAGCTCACCACCGGGGTCGACAGTACTGAACGGGGAGCTGTTTTTT. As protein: CASSPPGSTVLNGELFF. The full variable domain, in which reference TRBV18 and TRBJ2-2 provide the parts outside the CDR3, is NAGVMQNPRHLVRRRGQEARLRCSPMKGHSHVYWYRQLPEEGLKFMVYLQKENIIDESGMPKERFSAEFPKEGPSILRIQQVVRGDSAAYFCASSPPGSTVLNGELFFGEGSRLTVL.

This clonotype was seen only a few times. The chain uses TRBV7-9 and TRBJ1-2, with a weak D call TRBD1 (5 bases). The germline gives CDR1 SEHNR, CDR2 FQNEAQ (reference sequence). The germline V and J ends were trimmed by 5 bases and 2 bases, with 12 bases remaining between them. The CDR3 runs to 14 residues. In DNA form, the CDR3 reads TGTGCCAGCAGCATCGGGGGGGTCAACTATGGCTACACCTTC. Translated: CASSIGGVNYGYTF.

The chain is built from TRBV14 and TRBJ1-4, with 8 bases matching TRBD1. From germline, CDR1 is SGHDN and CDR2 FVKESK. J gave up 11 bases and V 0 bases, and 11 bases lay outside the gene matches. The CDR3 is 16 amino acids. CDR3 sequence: CASSQDAGQGRKKLFF. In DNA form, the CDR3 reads TGTGCCAGCAGCCAAGATGCCGGACAGGGACGTAAGAAACTGTTTTTT.

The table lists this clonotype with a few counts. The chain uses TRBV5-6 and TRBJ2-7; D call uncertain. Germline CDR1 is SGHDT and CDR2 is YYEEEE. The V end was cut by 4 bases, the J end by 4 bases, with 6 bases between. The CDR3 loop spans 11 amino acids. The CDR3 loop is CASSREYEQYF. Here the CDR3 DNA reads TGTGCCAGCAGCCGTGAATACGAGCAGTACTTC.

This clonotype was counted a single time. CDR3 amino acids: CASSDPGTTNTDTQYF. The CDR3, as DNA: TGTGCCAGCAGCGACCCGGGAACTACCAACACAGATACGCAGTATTTT. This chain joins TRBV12-3 or TRBV12-4 and TRBJ2-3; maybe TRBD2 (5 bases). V lost 6 bases to trimming and J lost 2 bases, with 18 bases between them. This CDR3 contains 16 residues.

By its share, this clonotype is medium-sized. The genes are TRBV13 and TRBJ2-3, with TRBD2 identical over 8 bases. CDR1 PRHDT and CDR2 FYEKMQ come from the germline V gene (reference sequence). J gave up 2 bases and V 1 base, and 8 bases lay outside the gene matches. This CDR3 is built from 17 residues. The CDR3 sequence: CASSLVGLAGNTDTQYF. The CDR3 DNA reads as TGTGCCAGCAGCTTAGTTGGTTTAGCGGGGAACACAGATACGCAGTATTTT.

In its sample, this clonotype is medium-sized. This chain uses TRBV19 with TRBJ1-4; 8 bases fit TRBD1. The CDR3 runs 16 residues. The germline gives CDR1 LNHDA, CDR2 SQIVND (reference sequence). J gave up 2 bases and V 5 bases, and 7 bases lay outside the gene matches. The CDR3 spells CASSRNQGATNEKLFF. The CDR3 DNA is TGTGCCAGTAGTCGAAACCAGGGGGCGACTAATGAAAAACTGTTTTTT.

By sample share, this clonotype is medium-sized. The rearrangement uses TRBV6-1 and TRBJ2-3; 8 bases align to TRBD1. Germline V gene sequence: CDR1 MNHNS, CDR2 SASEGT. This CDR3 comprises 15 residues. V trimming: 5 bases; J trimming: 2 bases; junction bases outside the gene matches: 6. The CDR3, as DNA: TGTGCCAGCAGTTCCGGGACAGGATACACAGATACGCAGTATTTT. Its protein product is CASSSGTGYTDTQYF.

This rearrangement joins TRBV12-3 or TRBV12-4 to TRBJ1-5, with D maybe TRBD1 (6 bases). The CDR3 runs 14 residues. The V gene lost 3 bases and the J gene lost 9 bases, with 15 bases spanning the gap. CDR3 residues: CASSFEGGPGPQHF. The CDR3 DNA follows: TGTGCCAGCAGTTTTGAGGGGGGTCCCGGGCCCCAGCATTTT.

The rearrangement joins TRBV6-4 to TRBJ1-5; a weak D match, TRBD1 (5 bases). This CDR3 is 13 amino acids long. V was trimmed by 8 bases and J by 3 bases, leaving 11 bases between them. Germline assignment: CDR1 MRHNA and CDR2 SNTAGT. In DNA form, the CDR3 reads TGTGCCAGCTCTTTGGGGCTCAATCAGCCCCAGCATTTT. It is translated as CASSLGLNQPQHF.

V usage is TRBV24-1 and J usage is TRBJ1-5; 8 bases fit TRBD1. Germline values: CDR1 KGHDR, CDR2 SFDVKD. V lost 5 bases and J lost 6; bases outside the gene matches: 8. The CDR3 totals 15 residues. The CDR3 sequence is CATSASGTGFQPQHF. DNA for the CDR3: TGTGCCACCAGTGCCTCCGGGACAGGTTTTCAGCCCCAGCATTTT.

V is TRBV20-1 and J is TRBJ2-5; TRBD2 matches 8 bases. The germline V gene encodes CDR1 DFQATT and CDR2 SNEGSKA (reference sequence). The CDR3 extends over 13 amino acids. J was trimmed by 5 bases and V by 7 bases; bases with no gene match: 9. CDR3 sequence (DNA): TGCAGTGATAGGGGCCCGGGAGGGGAGACCCAGTACTTC. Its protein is CSDRGPGGETQYF.

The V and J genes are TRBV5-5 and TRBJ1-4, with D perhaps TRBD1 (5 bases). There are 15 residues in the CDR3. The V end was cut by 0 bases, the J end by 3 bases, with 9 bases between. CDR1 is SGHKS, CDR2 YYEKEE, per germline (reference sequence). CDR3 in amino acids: CASSLEGRANEKLFF. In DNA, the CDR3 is TGTGCCAGCAGCTTGGAAGGCAGGGCTAATGAAAAACTGTTTTTT.